These T cell receptor beta chains were read from a single sample in a study of blood T cell repertoires in COVID-19. Clones were read by immunoSEQ multiplex PCR, and TCRdb kept only the in-frame ones, dropping some. The sample holds about 150,000 clones, approximately 92% seen once. Source material: peripheral blood. These receptors were collected from a man younger than 30 with COVID-19, enrolled during active disease. Each CDR3 is given with its conserved first and last residue. The D gene is left open where the match is weak. Size values are once, few and many counts, or a class for expanded clones, and some rows have none.

size | J | length | D | V | CDR3 | DNA
NA | TRBJ2-7 | 18 | TRBD1 | TRBV15 | CATSRRTGIAPSSYEQYF | TGTGCCACCAGCAGAAGGACAGGGATAGCACCCAGCTCCTACGAGCAGTACTTC
NA | TRBJ2-4 | 18 | TRBD2 | TRBV13 | CASSLGAGGPYSKNIQYF | TGTGCCAGCAGCTTAGGAGCGGGAGGGCCCTATTCCAAAAACATTCAGTACTTC
NA | TRBJ2-1 | 13 | TRBD1 | TRBV2 | CATRDRADNEQFF | TGTGCCACCCGGGACAGGGCGGACAATGAGCAGTTCTTC
many | TRBJ2-1 | 15 | TRBD1 | TRBV5-4 | CASSLRQGSYNEQFF | TGTGCCAGCAGCTTGAGACAGGGGTCCTACAATGAGCAGTTCTTC
NA | TRBJ2-7 | 14 | TRBD2 | TRBV24-1 | CATSDGGLAGGQYF | TGTGCCACCAGTGATGGCGGGTTGGCGGGGGGGCAGTACTTC
NA | TRBJ2-2 | 14 | NA | TRBV7-2 | CASSLGQYTGELFF | TGTGCCAGCAGCTTAGGACAGTACACCGGGGAGCTGTTTTTT
NA | TRBJ1-2 | 14 | TRBD1 | TRBV11-2 | CASSPGTGGRGYTF | TGTGCCAGCAGCCCCGGGACAGGGGGCCGTGGCTACACCTTC
once | TRBJ2-2 | 16 | NA | TRBV3-1/TRBV3-2 | CASSQDTLYFYGELFF | TGTGCCAGCAGCCAAGATACGCTTTATTTCTATGGGGAGCTGTTTTTT
NA | TRBJ2-7 | 14 | TRBD1 | TRBV5-4 | CASSLGQGAYEQYF | TGTGCCAGCAGCTTGGGACAGGGGGCCTACGAGCAGTACTTC
NA | TRBJ1-2 | 13 | TRBD1 | TRBV7-2 | CASSAGTGGGYTF | TGTGCCAGCAGCGCCGGGACAGGGGGCGGCTACACCTTC
NA | TRBJ1-6 | 14 | TRBD1 | TRBV27 | CASTPTGVNSPLHF | TGTGCCAGCACCCCCACAGGGGTTAATTCACCCCTCCACTTT
NA | TRBJ1-4 | 15 | NA | TRBV30 | CAWSPVSPVTQKLLF | TGTGCCTGGAGTCCCGTCTCGCCTGTCACGCAAAAACTGCTTTTT
NA | TRBJ2-7 | 14 | TRBD2 | TRBV27 | CASSSRLAVHEQYF | TGTGCCAGCAGTTCACGACTAGCGGTCCACGAGCAGTACTTC
once | TRBJ1-3 | 16 | TRBD1 | TRBV28 | CASTPPRDRGLNTIYF | TGTGCCAGCACGCCTCCTAGGGACAGGGGGCTCAACACCATATATTTT
NA | TRBJ1-6 | 15 | TRBD1 | TRBV7-2 | CASTRDRGSNSPLHF | TGTGCCAGCACGCGGGACAGGGGATCGAATTCACCCCTCCACTTT
NA | TRBJ2-3 | 13 | TRBD2 | TRBV6-5 | CASRGTSGGTQYF | TGTGCCAGCAGGGGGACCTCGGGGGGTACGCAGTATTTT
NA | TRBJ1-1 | 20 | TRBD1 | TRBV2 | CASSETGTGGLGFLNTEAFF | TGTGCCAGCAGTGAAACCGGGACAGGGGGCTTGGGGTTTTTGAACACTGAAGCTTTCTTT
NA | TRBJ2-7 | 16 | NA | TRBV5-1 | CASSFIGAGLSYEQYF | TGCGCCAGCAGCTTTATTGGGGCGGGACTCTCCTACGAGCAGTACTTC
NA | TRBJ2-5 | 15 | NA | TRBV28 | CASSFDRTPQETQYF | TGTGCCAGCAGTTTCGATCGCACTCCACAAGAGACCCAGTACTTC
NA | TRBJ2-7 | 13 | TRBD2 | TRBV13 | CASSLPGGVEQYF | TGTGCCAGCAGCTTACCGGGGGGGGTCGAGCAGTACTTC
NA | TRBJ2-7 | 15 | TRBD2 | TRBV27 | CASSWLAGQPYEQYF | TGTGCCAGCAGTTGGCTAGCGGGCCAGCCCTACGAGCAGTACTTC
NA | TRBJ2-1 | 16 | TRBD1 | TRBV24-1 | CATSDLPGTVHNEQFF | TGTGCCACCAGTGATTTGCCCGGGACAGTTCACAATGAGCAGTTCTTC
once | TRBJ2-3 | 13 | NA | TRBV19 | CASSISTSNTQYF | TGTGCCAGTAGTATTAGTACTAGCAATACGCAGTATTTT
NA | TRBJ2-5 | 15 | NA | TRBV6-2/TRBV6-3 | CASSYSSRVKETQYF | TGTGCCAGCAGTTACTCGAGTCGGGTCAAAGAGACCCAGTACTTC
NA | TRBJ2-7 | 13 | TRBD1 | TRBV28 | CASSQDRGHEQYF | TGTGCCAGCAGTCAAGACAGGGGGCATGAGCAGTACTTC
NA | TRBJ2-7 | 14 | NA | TRBV28 | CASSLTRVPYEQYF | TGTGCCAGCAGTTTGACTAGAGTTCCCTACGAGCAGTACTTC
NA | TRBJ2-5 | 16 | TRBD2 | TRBV15 | CATSRLVAGGGETQYF | TGTGCCACCAGCAGGCTTGTAGCGGGAGGAGGAGAGACCCAGTACTTC
NA | TRBJ2-7 | 16 | TRBD1 | TRBV7-9 | CASSKHRQGGPYEQYF | TGTGCCAGCAGCAAACACCGACAGGGCGGGCCCTACGAGCAGTACTTC
NA | TRBJ2-3 | 17 | NA | TRBV28 | CASISVPLYPSTDTQYF | TGTGCCAGCATTTCCGTCCCCCTATACCCTAGCACAGATACGCAGTATTTT
NA | TRBJ2-1 | 12 | TRBD2 | TRBV28 | CASRTSGREQFF | TGTGCCAGCAGAACTAGCGGGAGAGAGCAGTTCTTC
NA | TRBJ2-1 | 14 | TRBD2 | TRBV27 | CASSSTSGTDEQFF | TGTGCCAGCAGTTCGACTAGCGGGACCGATGAGCAGTTCTTC
NA | TRBJ1-3 | 14 | TRBD1 | TRBV7-6 | CASSKGASGNTIYF | TGTGCCAGCAGCAAGGGGGCCTCTGGAAACACCATATATTTT
few | TRBJ1-6 | 15 | NA | TRBV28 | CASKGLSSYNSPLHF | TGTGCCAGCAAGGGGCTGAGCTCCTATAATTCACCCCTCCACTTT
NA | TRBJ1-2 | 14 | TRBD1 | TRBV14 | CASSQETGVDGYTF | TGTGCCAGCAGCCAAGAGACAGGGGTAGATGGCTACACCTTC
NA | TRBJ2-4 | 17 | TRBD1 | TRBV11-2 | CASRTRDSTLAKNIQYF | TGTGCCAGCAGGACCCGGGACAGCACGCTAGCCAAAAACATTCAGTACTTC